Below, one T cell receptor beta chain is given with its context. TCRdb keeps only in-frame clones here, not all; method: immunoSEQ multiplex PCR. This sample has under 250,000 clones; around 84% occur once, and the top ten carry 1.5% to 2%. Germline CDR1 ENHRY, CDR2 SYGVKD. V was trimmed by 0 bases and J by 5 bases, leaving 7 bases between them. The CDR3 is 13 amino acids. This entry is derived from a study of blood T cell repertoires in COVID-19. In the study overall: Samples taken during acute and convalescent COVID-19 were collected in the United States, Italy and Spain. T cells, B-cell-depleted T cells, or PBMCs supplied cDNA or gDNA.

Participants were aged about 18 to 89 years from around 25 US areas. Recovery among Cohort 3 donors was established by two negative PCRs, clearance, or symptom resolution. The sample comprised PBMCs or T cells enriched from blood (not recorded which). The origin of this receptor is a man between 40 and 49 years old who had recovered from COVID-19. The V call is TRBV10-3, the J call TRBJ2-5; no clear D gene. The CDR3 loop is CAISESAAETQYF. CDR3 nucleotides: TGTGCCATCAGTGAGTCGGCAGCGGAGACCCAGTACTTC.